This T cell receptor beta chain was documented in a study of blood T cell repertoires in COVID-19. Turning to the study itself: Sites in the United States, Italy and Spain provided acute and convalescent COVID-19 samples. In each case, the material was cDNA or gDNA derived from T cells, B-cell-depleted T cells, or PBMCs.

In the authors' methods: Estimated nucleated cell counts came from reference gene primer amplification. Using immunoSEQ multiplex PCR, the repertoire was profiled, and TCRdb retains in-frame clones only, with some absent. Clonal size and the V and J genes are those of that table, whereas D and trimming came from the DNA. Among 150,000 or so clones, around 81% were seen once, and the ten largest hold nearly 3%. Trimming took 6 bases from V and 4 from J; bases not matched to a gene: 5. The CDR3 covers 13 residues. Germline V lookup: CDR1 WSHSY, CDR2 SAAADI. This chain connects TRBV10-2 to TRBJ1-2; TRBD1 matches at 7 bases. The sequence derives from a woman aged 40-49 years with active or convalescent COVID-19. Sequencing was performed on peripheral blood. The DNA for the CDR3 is TGCGCCAGCAGCCCCTGGACAGGCTATGGCTACACCTTC. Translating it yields CASSPWTGYGYTF.